One sample yielded the 24 T cell receptor beta chains listed below, sequenced in a study of T cells in Graves' hyperthyroidism and ophthalmopathy. TCR beta CDR3 regions were amplified from RNA. The TCR CDR3 first-round RT-PCR relied on the HTBI primer set. Using its own MiXCR run on the multiplex PCR reads, TCRdb lists one record per CDR3 protein. The profile shows hundreds of thousands of distinct CDR3 sequences, approximately 13% of them singletons. Sequenced input: blood. Receptor source: a woman aged 25 to 39 with Graves' hyperthyroidism that later progressed to Graves' ophthalmopathy.

This clonotype was observed many times. This chain links TRBV27 with TRBJ1-1; D is perhaps TRBD1 (6 bases). Germline V gene sequence: CDR1 MNHEY, CDR2 SMNVEV (reference sequence). Trimming took off 2 bases at V and 3 bases at J, with 10 bases between the two ends. The CDR3 totals 14 residues. CDR3 DNA sequence: TGTGCCAGCAGTTTAAAAGGGGGGCACACTGAAGCTTTCTTT. The encoded protein is CASSLKGGHTEAFF.

This clonotype was counted ten times or more. This sequence joins TRBV10-3 and TRBJ2-7, with TRBD1 matching over 8 bases. The CDR3 runs 13 residues. Germline CDR1 ENHRY, CDR2 SYGVKD. V trimming: 4 bases; J trimming: 4 bases; junction bases outside the gene matches: 3. CDR3 DNA sequence: TGTGCCATCAGTGGAGACAGGGGATACGAGCAGTACTTC. Translated, it gives CAISGDRGYEQYF.

This chain links TRBV6-2 or TRBV6-3 with TRBJ2-3, with TRBD2 matching 7 bases. V lost 2 bases to trimming and J lost 6 bases; unmatched junction nucleotides: 14. The CDR3 extends over 17 amino acids. Germline assignment: CDR1 MNHEY and CDR2 SVGEGT. The CDR3 here is CASSYLAWEGVVDTQYF. Here the CDR3 DNA reads TGTGCCAGCAGTTACCTAGCGTGGGAGGGCGTAGTTGATACGCAGTATTTT.

This clonotype was seen at least ten times. V usage is TRBV29-1 and J usage is TRBJ2-2; possibly TRBD2 for D (5 bases). V lost 5 bases and J lost 2, with 12 bases in between. Per the germline V gene, CDR1 is SQVTM and CDR2 is ANQGSEA. The CDR3 totals 14 residues. CDR3 region: CSVRVLANTGELFF. As DNA, the CDR3 is TGCAGCGTTAGGGTTCTAGCAAACACCGGGGAGCTGTTTTTT.

This clonotype appeared many times. The CDR3 sequence is CATSRVELNTEAFF. DNA for the CDR3: TGTGCCACCAGCAGAGTTGAGTTGAACACTGAAGCTTTCTTT. The V gene is TRBV15, the J gene TRBJ1-1; D gene uncertain. CDR1 is LNHNV and CDR2 is YYDKDF in the germline V gene (reference sequence). The CDR3 has 14 residues. The ends were cut back, 1 base at V and 0 bases at J, with 6 bases in the middle.

In this sample, this clonotype turned up many times. The gene calls are TRBV6-1 and TRBJ2-2; 12 bases align to TRBD2. V shed 7 bases and J 0 bases; nucleotides not matched to a gene: 18. CDR1 and CDR2 from the germline V gene are MNHNS and SASEGT. The CDR3 totals 21 residues. CDR3 DNA: TGTGCCAGCACCTTATCCCTAGCGGGAGGGCCTCCTTCCGCGAACACCGGGGAGCTGTTTTTT. Protein: CASTLSLAGGPPSANTGELFF.

The chain links TRBV30 to TRBJ1-1; the D gene is possibly TRBD1 (6 bases). The V and J ends lost 5 bases and 1 base respectively, with 14 bases between them. Germline CDR1 and CDR2: GTSNPN and SVGIG (reference sequence). CDR3 length: 14 amino acids. CDR3 sequence (DNA): TGTGCCTGGTCTCCGGGACATCGGAACACTGAAGCTTTCTTT. This encodes CAWSPGHRNTEAFF.

This clonotype was seen many times. The CDR3 loop is CAISGRQGDGYTF. CDR3 bases: TGTGCCATCTCGGGACGACAGGGTGATGGCTACACCTTC. The chain couples TRBV6-2 or TRBV6-3 to TRBJ1-2; 7 nucleotides line up with TRBD1. This CDR3 comprises 13 residues. V lost 10 bases and J lost 6; bases outside the gene matches: 11. Germline V gene lookup returns CDR1 MNHEY and CDR2 SVGEGT.

Comment on this clonotype: A much larger clonotype is one base distant, so this may be a read error. The rearrangement uses TRBV27 and TRBJ1-4; no definite D call. V was pared by 7 bases and J by 5 bases, with 8 bases between. The CDR3 runs 12 residues. Germline V gene data show CDR1 as MNHEY and CDR2 as SMNVEV (reference sequence). In nucleotides, the CDR3 is TGTGCCAGCACCCCACGGAATGAAAAACTGTTTTTT. This codes for CASTPRNEKLFF.

Points on this clonotype: At one end, the junction sequence differs from germline, possibly due to a read error. This chain joins TRBV5-1 and TRBJ1-1; TRBD1 matches 7 bases. The CDR3 is 14 residues long. Looked up from germline, CDR1 is SGHRS and CDR2 is YFSETQ. Written as DNA, the CDR3 is TGCGCCAGCACCCCAGGGGGAGGGAACCCTGAAGCTTTCTTT. It yields the protein CASTPGGGNPEAFF.

This chain joins TRBV27 and TRBJ2-2; 7 bases are shared with TRBD2. CDR1 and CDR2 from the germline V gene are MNHEY and SMNVEV (reference sequence). This CDR3 contains 16 residues. After removal of 5 bases from V and 1 base from J, the junction contained 7 bases not matched to a gene. The DNA of the CDR3 is TGTGCCAGCAGTCCGTGGACGGGGGGGAACACCGGGGAGCTGTTTTTT. Protein sequence: CASSPWTGGNTGELFF.

The rearrangement links TRBV4-1 to TRBJ2-6; 11 bases are shared with TRBD1. Germline lookup yields CDR1 MGHRA and CDR2 YSYEKL. Losses at the gene ends were 2 bases for V and 0 bases for J; bases not matched to a gene: 6. The CDR3 is 19 amino acids. CDR3 loop: CASSQPGDRGVSGANVLTF. CDR3 coding DNA: TGCGCCAGCAGCCAACCGGGGGACAGGGGGGTCTCTGGGGCCAACGTCCTGACTTTC.

The V call is TRBV20-1, the J call TRBJ2-7; TRBD2 matches at 7 bases. Germline CDR1 reads DFQATT; CDR2 reads SNEGSKA (reference sequence). The CDR3 is 15 residues long. After removal of 6 bases from V and 5 bases from J, the junction contained 16 bases not matched to a gene. CDR3 region: CSASTWTSRVDEQYF. CDR3 coding DNA: TGCAGTGCCTCAACGTGGACTAGTAGGGTTGACGAGCAGTACTTC.

This chain joins TRBV11-2 and TRBJ2-3; 10 bases map to TRBD1. This CDR3 has 18 amino acids. The germline V gene has CDR1 SGHAT and CDR2 FQNNGV. Losses at the gene ends were 6 bases for V and 1 base for J; bases not matched to a gene: 13. The CDR3 DNA reads as TGTGCCAGCAGACGAATTACGACCGGGACAGGGGGCACAGATACGCAGTATTTT. It codes for CASRRITTGTGGTDTQYF.

This clonotype showed up many times. CDR3 bases: TGCAGTGCTAGGGAGACTAGCGGCCCGGGCACCCAGTACTTC. Translated: CSARETSGPGTQYF. This sequence joins TRBV20-1 and TRBJ2-5, with 9 positions matching TRBD2. The CDR3 is made up of 14 amino acids. V gave up 3 bases and J gave up 8 bases; unmatched junction bases: 10. The germline gives CDR1 DFQATT, CDR2 SNEGSKA (reference sequence).

This clonotype has at least ten counts. The chain recombines TRBV11-3 with TRBJ2-7, with TRBD2 matching 7 bases. V dropped 2 bases and J dropped 3; count of bases not matched to a gene: 13. CDR3 length equals 17 residues. Germline V gene data show CDR1 as SGHNT and CDR2 as YENEEA. This chain's CDR3 is CASSLSTPSGTNYEQYF. The DNA for the CDR3 is TGTGCCAGCAGCTTATCAACCCCTAGCGGAACTAACTACGAGCAGTACTTC. The whole variable domain, filled in from reference TRBV11-3 and TRBJ2-7, reads EAGVVQSPRYKIIEKKQPVAFWCNPISGHNTLYWYLQNLGQGPELLIRYENEEAVDDSQLPKDRFSAERLKGVDSTLKIQPAELGDSAVYLCASSLSTPSGTNYEQYFGPGTRLTVT.

This clonotype came up many times. The chain employs TRBV3-1 and TRBJ2-5; the D gene is possibly TRBD1 (6 bases). Germline V gene data show CDR1 as LGHDT and CDR2 as YNNKEL (reference sequence). The germline V and J ends were trimmed by 0 bases and 4 bases, with 15 bases remaining between them. The CDR3 loop spans 16 amino acids. The CDR3 here is CASSQDLGAGVETQYF. As DNA, the CDR3 is TGTGCCAGCAGCCAAGATCTTGGGGCAGGGGTAGAGACCCAGTACTTC.

This clonotype has ten or more counts. V is TRBV14 and J is TRBJ2-2; perhaps TRBD2 as D (6 bases). The CDR3 has 14 amino acids. Between the trimmed V and J ends, which lost 2 bases and 5 bases, there was a span of 9 bases. Germline assignment: CDR1 SGHDN and CDR2 FVKESK. CDR3 DNA: TGTGCCAGCAGCCAATTACTAGCAACCGGGGAGCTGTTTTTT. As protein: CASSQLLATGELFF.

This clonotype was detected many times. The V gene is TRBV3-1, the J gene TRBJ1-1, with 7 bases that match TRBD1. CDR1 and CDR2 from the germline V gene are LGHDT and YNNKEL (reference sequence). The CDR3 contains 14 residues. Unmatched junction bases numbered 2, after V lost 1 base and J lost 3 bases. The CDR3 nucleotides read TGTGCCAGCAGCCAAGCAGGGGGGGACACTGAAGCTTTCTTT. It specifies CASSQAGGDTEAFF.

This clonotype has just a few counts. This chain uses TRBV19 with TRBJ2-2; maybe TRBD2 (6 bases). Germline loops: CDR1 LNHDA, CDR2 SQIVND (reference sequence). The CDR3 consists of 15 residues. V dropped 2 bases and J dropped 3 bases, with 10 bases sitting between them. In DNA, the CDR3 is TGTGCCAGTAGTATACAGGGAGGAGACACCGGGGAGCTGTTTTTT. Encoded protein: CASSIQGGDTGELFF. Full variable domain (rest looked up from reference TRBV19 and TRBJ2-2): DGGITQSPKYLFRKEGQNVTLSCEQNLNHDAMYWYRQDPGQGLRLIYYSQIVNDFQKGDIAEGYSVSREKKESFPLTVTSAQKNPTAFYLCASSIQGGDTGELFFGEGSRLTVL.

This rearrangement joins TRBV7-8 to TRBJ1-4; TRBD1 aligns across 7 bases. The CDR3 totals 16 residues. Germline trimming cut 3 bases from V and 3 bases from J; bases unmatched to any gene: 7. Germline-derived CDR1 and CDR2 are SGHVS and FQNEAQ. CDR3 nucleotides: TGTGCCAGCAGCTTTCTTGCCGGGACAGCTAATGAAAAACTGTTTTTT. Amino acid sequence: CASSFLAGTANEKLFF.

This clonotype came up many times. The chain joins TRBV3-1 to TRBJ1-6; D is undetermined. V dropped 0 bases and J dropped 7 bases, with 7 bases sitting between them. Germline V gene data show CDR1 as LGHDT and CDR2 as YNNKEL (reference sequence). The CDR3 is 14 amino acids. The CDR3 DNA reads TGTGCCAGCAGCCAAGATCGTGTAAATTCACCCCTCCACTTT. Amino acids: CASSQDRVNSPLHF.

This clonotype came up many times. The chain joins TRBV19 to TRBJ1-1; a weak D match, TRBD1 (5 bases). Deletions cut 3 bases from V and 1 base from J, with 9 bases between. The germline V gene has CDR1 LNHDA and CDR2 SQIVND (reference sequence). This CDR3 region has 14 residues. The CDR3 sequence: CASSIQQENTEAFF. The CDR3 bases are TGTGCCAGTAGTATCCAACAGGAGAACACTGAAGCTTTCTTT.

There are a few counts of this clonotype. The CDR3 loop reads CASSIQGATNEKLFF. Written as DNA, the CDR3 is TGTGCCAGTAGTATTCAAGGGGCAACTAATGAAAAACTGTTTTTT. The chain employs TRBV19 and TRBJ1-4; TRBD1 might be the D (5 bases). CDR3 length: 15 amino acids. Germline assignment: CDR1 LNHDA and CDR2 SQIVND (reference sequence). V gave up 3 bases and J gave up 0 bases, with 8 bases separating them.